This T cell receptor (beta chain) was documented in a study of response to subunit inactivated influenza vaccine (dated by TCRdb to the late 2010s). About the full investigation: The study used deep quantitative T cell receptor repertoire profiling to track responses to a trivalent subunit inactivated influenza vaccine.

A word on this clonotype: Its cognate antigen has yet to be identified. The input lacks base qualities; no much larger clone sits a single base away.

The study at large found these results: According to the authors, only a limited number of new T cells may be recruited by each seasonal influenza vaccination.

Libraries were prepared through RT-PCR. Sequencing took place on an Illumina HiSeq 2500. The public reads were reprocessed in TCRdb via fastp at Q25 and MiXCR, keeping in-frame beta chains. When rows share a CDR3 protein, they turn into one entry using the most common DNA and genes. The sample table lists 250,000 to 350,000 distinct CDR3 sequences, roughly 22% of them with a count of one. About a tenth of the sample is taken by the ten largest. The TCR sequence derives from a man between 50 and 69 years old who received an inactivated influenza vaccine. Donor details come from another sample of the same person, matched by shared clones. Specimen: PBMCs from blood, collected about 20 months after vaccination.

The nucleotides read TGCAGTGCTAGAGATTTCAATCCCCTAGCGGGGTATGGGGAGACCCAGTACTTC. Its protein reads: CSARDFNPLAGYGETQYF. The chain couples TRBV20-1 to TRBJ2-5; 9 central nucleotides agree with TRBD2. V is cut back by 0 bases and J by 5 bases, with 16 bases in the junction unmatched. The CDR3 holds 18 amino acids from the cysteine to the phenylalanine. Left in the record is the CDR3 DNA by itself, 54 bases read in frame from the first base. CDR1 and CDR2 are read off the germline V gene (reference sequence) as DFQATT and SNEGSKA.